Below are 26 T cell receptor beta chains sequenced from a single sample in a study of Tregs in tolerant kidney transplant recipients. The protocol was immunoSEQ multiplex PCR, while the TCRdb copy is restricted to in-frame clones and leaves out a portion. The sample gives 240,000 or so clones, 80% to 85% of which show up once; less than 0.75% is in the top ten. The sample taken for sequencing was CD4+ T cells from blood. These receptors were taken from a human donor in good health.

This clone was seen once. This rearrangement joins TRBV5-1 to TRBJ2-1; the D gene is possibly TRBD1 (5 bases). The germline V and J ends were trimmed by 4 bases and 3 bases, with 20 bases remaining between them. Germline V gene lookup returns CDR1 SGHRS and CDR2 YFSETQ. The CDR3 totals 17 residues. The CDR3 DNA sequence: TGCGCCAGCAGCCCGAAAGCCGACAGCTACCTCTACAATGAGCAGTTCTTC. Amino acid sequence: CASSPKADSYLYNEQFF.

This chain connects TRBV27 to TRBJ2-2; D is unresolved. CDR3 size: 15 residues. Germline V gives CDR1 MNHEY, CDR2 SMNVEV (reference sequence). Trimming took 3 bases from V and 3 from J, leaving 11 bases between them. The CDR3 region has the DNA TGTGCCAGCAGTTTGTTGGGATCGGACACCGGGGAGCTGTTTTTT. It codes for CASSLLGSDTGELFF.

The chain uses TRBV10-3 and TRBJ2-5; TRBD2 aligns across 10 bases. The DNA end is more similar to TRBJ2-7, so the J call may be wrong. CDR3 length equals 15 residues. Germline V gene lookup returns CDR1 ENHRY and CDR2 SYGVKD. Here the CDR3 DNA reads TGTGCCATCAGTGAGTCCAGCGGGAGGGAGTACGAGCAGTACTTC. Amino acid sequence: CAISESSGREYEQYF.

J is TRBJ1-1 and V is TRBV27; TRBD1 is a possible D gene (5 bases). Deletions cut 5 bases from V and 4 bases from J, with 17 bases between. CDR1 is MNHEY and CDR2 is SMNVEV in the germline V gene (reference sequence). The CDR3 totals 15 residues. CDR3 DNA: TGTGCCAGCAGTCGACAGACCGGGCCGGCCACTGAAGCTTTCTTT. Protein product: CASSRQTGPATEAFF.

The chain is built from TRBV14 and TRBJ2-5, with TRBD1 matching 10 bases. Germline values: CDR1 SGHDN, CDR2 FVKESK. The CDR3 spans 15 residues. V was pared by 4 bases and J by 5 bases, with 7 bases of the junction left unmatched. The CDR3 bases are TGTGCCAGCAGCCGGGACCCGGGACAGGGGGAGACCCAGTACTTC. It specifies CASSRDPGQGETQYF.

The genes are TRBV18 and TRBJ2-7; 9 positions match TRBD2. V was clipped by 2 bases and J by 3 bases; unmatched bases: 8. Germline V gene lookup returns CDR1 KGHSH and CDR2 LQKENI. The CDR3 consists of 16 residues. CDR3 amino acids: CASSPGSGSRIYEQYF. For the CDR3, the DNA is TGTGCCAGCTCACCAGGTAGCGGGAGTAGAATCTACGAGCAGTACTTC.

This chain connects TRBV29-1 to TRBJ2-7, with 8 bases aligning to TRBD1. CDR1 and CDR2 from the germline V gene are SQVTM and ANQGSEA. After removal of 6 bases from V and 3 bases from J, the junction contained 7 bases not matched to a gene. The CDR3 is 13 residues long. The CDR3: CSVGRTGSYEQYF. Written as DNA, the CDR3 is TGCAGCGTCGGACGGACAGGGAGCTACGAGCAGTACTTC.

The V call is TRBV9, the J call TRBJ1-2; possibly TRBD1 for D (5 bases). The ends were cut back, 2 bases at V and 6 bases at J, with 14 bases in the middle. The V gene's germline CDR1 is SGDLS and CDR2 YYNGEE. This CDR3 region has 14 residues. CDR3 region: CASSVTGGTDGYTF. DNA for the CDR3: TGTGCCAGCAGCGTCACGGGGGGGACGGATGGCTACACCTTC.

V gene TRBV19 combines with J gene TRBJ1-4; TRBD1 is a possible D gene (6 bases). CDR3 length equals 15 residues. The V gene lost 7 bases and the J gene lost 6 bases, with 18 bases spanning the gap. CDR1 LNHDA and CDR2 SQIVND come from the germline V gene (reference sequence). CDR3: CASIRRSGGDEKLFF. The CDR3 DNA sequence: TGTGCCAGTATTCGAAGGTCGGGGGGCGATGAAAAACTGTTTTTT.

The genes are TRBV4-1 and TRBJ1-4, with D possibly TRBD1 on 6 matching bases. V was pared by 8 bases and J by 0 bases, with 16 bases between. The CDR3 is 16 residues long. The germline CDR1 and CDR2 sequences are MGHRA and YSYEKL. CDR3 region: CASRAGALATNEKLFF. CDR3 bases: TGCGCCAGCCGGGCAGGGGCCCTCGCAACTAATGAAAAACTGTTTTTT.

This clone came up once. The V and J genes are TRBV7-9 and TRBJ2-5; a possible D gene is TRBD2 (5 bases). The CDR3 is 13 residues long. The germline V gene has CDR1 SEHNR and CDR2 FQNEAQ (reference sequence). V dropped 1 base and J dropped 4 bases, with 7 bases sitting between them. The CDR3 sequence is CASSLDAGETQYF. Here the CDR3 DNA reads TGTGCCAGCAGCTTAGACGCGGGAGAGACCCAGTACTTC.

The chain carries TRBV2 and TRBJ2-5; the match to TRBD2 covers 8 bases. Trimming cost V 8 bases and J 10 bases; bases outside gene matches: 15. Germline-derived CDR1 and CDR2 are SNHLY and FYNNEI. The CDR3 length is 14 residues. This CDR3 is CASGSPAGRGVQYF. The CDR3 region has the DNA TGTGCCAGCGGGAGTCCAGCGGGGCGGGGGGTCCAGTACTTC.

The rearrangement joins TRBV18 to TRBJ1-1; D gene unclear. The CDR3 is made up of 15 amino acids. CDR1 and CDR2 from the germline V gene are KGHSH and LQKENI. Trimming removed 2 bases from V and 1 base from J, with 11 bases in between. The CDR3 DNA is TGTGCCAGCTCACCAGACCAAGGAAGGAACACTGAAGCTTTCTTT. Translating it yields CASSPDQGRNTEAFF.

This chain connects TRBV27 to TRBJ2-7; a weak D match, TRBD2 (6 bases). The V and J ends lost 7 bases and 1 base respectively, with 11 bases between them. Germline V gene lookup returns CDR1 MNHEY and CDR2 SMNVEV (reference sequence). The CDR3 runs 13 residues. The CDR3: CASKGSGSYEQYF. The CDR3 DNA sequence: TGTGCCAGCAAGGGGAGCGGGTCCTACGAGCAGTACTTC.

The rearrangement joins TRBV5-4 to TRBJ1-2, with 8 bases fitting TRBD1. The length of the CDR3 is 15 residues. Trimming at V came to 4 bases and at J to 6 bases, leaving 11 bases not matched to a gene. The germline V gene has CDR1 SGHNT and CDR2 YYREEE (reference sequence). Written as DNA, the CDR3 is TGTGCCAGCAGCCCAGTTGCCCAGGGGGCGGATGGCTACACCTTC. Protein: CASSPVAQGADGYTF. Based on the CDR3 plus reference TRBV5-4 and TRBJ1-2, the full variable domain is ETGVTQSPTHLIKTRGQQVTLRCSSQSGHNTVSWYQQALGQGPQFIFQYYREEENGRGNFPPRFSGLQFPNYSSELNVNALELDDSALYLCASSPVAQGADGYTFGSGTRLTVV.

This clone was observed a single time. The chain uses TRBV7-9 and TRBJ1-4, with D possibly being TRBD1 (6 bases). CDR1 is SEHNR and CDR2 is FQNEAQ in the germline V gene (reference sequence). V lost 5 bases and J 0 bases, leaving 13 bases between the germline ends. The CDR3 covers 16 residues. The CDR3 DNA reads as TGTGCCAGCAGCCCGGGGGACACCTCAACTAATGAAAAACTGTTTTTT. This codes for CASSPGDTSTNEKLFF.

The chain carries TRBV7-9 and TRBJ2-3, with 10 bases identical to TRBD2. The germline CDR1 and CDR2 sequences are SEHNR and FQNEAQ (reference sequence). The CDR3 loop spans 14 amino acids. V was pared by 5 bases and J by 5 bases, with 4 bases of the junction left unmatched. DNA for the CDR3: TGTGCCAGCAGCCACCGACTAGCGGGAGATACGCAGTATTTT. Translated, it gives CASSHRLAGDTQYF.

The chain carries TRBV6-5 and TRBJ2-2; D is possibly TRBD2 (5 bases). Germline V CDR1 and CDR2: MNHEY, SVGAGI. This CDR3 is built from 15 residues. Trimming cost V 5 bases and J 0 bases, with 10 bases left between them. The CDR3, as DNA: TGTGCCAGCAGTACCGGGATTACGAACACCGGGGAGCTGTTTTTT. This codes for CASSTGITNTGELFF.

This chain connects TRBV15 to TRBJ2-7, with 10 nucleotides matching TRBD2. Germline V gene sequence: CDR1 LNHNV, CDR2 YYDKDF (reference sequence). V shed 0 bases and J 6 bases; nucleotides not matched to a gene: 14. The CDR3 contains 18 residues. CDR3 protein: CATSRDTPWGSGRPEQYF. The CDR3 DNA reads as TGTGCCACCAGCAGAGATACCCCTTGGGGTAGCGGGAGGCCCGAGCAGTACTTC.

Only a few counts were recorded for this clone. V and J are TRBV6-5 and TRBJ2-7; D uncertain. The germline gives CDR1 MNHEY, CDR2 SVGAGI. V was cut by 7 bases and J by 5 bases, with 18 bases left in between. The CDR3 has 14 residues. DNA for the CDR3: TGTGCCAGCAAGAGGAAGGGATTGTCCGACGAGCAGTACTTC. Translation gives CASKRKGLSDEQYF.

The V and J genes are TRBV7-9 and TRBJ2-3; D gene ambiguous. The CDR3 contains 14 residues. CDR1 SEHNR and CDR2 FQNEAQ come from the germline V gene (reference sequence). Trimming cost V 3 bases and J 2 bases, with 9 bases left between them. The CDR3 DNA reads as TGTGCCAGCAGCTTCGGGCAGAACACAGATACGCAGTATTTT. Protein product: CASSFGQNTDTQYF.

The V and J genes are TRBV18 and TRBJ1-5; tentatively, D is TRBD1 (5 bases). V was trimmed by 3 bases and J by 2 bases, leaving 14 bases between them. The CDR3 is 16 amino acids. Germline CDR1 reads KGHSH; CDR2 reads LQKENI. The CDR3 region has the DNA TGTGCCAGCTCACCGGGGGGGTCCATCGGCAATCAGCCCCAGCATTTT. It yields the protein CASSPGGSIGNQPQHF.

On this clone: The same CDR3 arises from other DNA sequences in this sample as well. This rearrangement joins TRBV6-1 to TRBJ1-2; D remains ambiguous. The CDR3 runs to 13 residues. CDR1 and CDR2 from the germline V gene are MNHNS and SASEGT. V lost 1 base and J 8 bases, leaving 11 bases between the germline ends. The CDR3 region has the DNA TGTGCCAGCAGTGAAGTAGGGTTTGGGGGCTACACCTTC. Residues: CASSEVGFGGYTF.

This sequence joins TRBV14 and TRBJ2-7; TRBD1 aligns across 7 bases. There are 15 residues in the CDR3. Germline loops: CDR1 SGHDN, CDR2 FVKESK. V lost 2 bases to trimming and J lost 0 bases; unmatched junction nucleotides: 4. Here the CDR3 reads CASSQLQGSSYEQYF. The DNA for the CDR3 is TGTGCCAGCAGCCAACTACAGGGGAGCTCCTACGAGCAGTACTTC.

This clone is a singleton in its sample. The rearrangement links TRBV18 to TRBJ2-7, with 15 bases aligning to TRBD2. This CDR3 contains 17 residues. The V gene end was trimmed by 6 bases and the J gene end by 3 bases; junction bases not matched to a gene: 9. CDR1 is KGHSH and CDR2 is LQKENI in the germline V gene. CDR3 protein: CASSQGLAGGFSYEQYF. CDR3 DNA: TGTGCCAGCTCCCAAGGACTAGCGGGAGGGTTTAGCTACGAGCAGTACTTC.

The CDR3 sequence: CASSLGLAGIYF. As DNA, the CDR3 is TGTGCCAGCAGCCTGGGACTAGCGGGGATTTACTTC. J is TRBJ2-7 and V is TRBV7-8, with 13 bases that match TRBD2. The CDR3 loop spans 12 amino acids. CDR1 and CDR2 from the germline V gene are SGHVS and FQNEAQ. V was clipped by 5 bases and J by 13 bases; unmatched bases: 5.